This TCR beta chain emerged from a study of T cell responses to AZD1222 COVID-19 vaccine. Study-level results: Along spike, vaccine-associated CD4 TCRs were found throughout, with dominance at 160-218 and 743-854. Two doses of AZD1222 preceded a rise in Spike-specific TCR breadth and depth.

Assay: immunoSEQ multiplex PCR; the TCRdb copy retains only in-frame clones and omits some. The sample has 120,000 to 150,000 clones; around nine tenths are singletons. Note on this clone: Its target is not known.

The input for sequencing was peripheral blood, taken 28 days after the second AZD1222 dose. The sequence was obtained from an adult who received the AZD1222 COVID-19 vaccine.

The CDR3 DNA reads as TGTGCCACCAGCTTGGGGGGAGGGTATGGCTACACCTTC. Protein product: CATSLGGGYGYTF. The chain joins TRBV15 to TRBJ1-2; D is possibly TRBD1 (5 bases). Between the trimmed V and J ends, which lost 5 bases and 5 bases, there was a span of 12 bases. There are 13 residues in the CDR3. Germline values: CDR1 LNHNV, CDR2 YYDKDF (reference sequence). Supplemented by reference TRBV15 and TRBJ1-2, the full variable domain reads DAMVIQNPRYQVTQFGKPVTLSCSQTLNHNVMYWYQQKSSQAPKLLFHYYDKDFNNEADTPDNFQSRRPNTSFCFLDIRSPGLGDTAMYLCATSLGGGYGYTFGSGTRLTVV.